The clone carrying this TCR beta chain has ten or more counts. The antigen is not known. These data belong to a study of spatial heterogeneity in lung cancer. Broader study findings: Tracking of tumor mutation counts was seen in expanded intratumoral alpha and beta TCR counts.

MiXCR was run by TCRdb on the 5' RACE reads, yielding one entry per CDR3 protein. The sample lists around 20,000 distinct CDR3 sequences, over 2.5% seen once, with just under 8% in the top ten. The time point: sample taken at primary tumor resection. Material for sequencing was whole RNA from tumor, nontumor lung or frozen PBMC, left unsorted. The CDR3 consists of 13 residues. Germline V gives CDR1 SNHLY, CDR2 FYNNEI. V was trimmed by 4 bases and J by 7 bases, leaving 11 bases between them. The material was lung tumor tissue, obtained at surgery. This chain links TRBV2 with TRBJ2-1, with D possibly matching TRBD2 (6 bases). The TCR sequence derives from a male donor with early-stage non-small cell lung cancer. CDR3 protein: CASSGSGENEQFF. Written as DNA, the CDR3 is TGTGCCAGCAGTGGTTCGGGGGAAAATGAGCAGTTCTTC.